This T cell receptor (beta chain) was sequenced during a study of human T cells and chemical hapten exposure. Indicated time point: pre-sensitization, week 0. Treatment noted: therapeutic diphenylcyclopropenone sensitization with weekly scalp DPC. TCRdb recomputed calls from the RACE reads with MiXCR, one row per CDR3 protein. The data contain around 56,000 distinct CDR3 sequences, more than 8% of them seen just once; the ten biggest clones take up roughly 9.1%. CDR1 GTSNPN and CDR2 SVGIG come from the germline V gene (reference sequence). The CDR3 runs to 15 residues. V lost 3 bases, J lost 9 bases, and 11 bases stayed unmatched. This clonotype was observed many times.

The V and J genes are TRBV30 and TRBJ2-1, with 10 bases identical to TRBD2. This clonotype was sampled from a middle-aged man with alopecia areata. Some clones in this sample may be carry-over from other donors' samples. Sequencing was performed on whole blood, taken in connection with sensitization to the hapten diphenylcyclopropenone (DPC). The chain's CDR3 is CAWSAWSGRAVEQFF. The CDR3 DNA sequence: TGTGCCTGGAGCGCGTGGAGCGGGAGGGCCGTTGAGCAGTTCTTC. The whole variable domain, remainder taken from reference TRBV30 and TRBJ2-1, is SQTIHQWPATLVQPVGSPLSLECTVEGTSNPNLYWYRQAAGRGLQLLFYSVGIGQISSEVPQNLSASRPQDRQFILSSKKLLLSDSGFYLCAWSAWSGRAVEQFFGPGTRLTVL.